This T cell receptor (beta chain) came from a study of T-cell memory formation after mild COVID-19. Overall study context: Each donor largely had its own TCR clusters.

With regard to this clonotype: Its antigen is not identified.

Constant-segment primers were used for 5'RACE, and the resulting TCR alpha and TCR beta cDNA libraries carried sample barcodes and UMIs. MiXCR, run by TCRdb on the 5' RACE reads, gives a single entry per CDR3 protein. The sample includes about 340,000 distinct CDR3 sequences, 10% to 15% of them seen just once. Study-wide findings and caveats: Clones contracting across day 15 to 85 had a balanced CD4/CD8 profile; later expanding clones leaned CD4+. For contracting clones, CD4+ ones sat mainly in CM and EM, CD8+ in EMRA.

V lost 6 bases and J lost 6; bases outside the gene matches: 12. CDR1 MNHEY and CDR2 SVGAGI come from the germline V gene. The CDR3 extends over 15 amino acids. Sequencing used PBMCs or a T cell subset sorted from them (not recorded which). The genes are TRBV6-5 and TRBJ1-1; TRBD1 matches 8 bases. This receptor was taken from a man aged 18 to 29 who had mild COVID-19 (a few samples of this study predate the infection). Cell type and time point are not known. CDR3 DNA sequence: TGTGCCAGCAGGCGTGCGACAGGGGCAGACGCTGAAGCTTTCTTT. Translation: CASRRATGADAEAFF.